Presented here are 27 T cell receptor beta chains from one specimen sequenced in a study of blood T cell repertoires in COVID-19. Clones were read by immunoSEQ multiplex PCR, and TCRdb kept only the in-frame ones, dropping some. The data contain some 83,000 clones, around 87% of them singletons. The sequencing sample was made of peripheral blood. These receptors originate from a man older than 75 with active or convalescent COVID-19.

J is TRBJ1-1 and V is TRBV3-1 (or the pseudogene TRBV3-2); TRBD1 agrees at 7 bases. The CDR3 runs 15 residues. With 4 bases clipped from V and 8 bases from J, the junction kept 13 bases outside the gene matches. Germline CDR1 is LGHDT and CDR2 is YNNKEL (reference sequence). The CDR3 loop reads CASSPTNIGQAEAFF. CDR3 DNA: TGTGCCAGCAGCCCCACTAATATTGGACAGGCCGAAGCTTTCTTT.

This chain joins TRBV19 and TRBJ2-2; D unclear. This CDR3 region has 14 residues. Per germline, CDR1 LNHDA and CDR2 SQIVND (reference sequence). The V and J ends lost 4 bases and 4 bases respectively, with 10 bases between them. CDR3 bases: TGTGCCAGTAGTAGGCTCGTAATCACCGGGGAGCTGTTTTTT. Translation gives CASSRLVITGELFF.

This rearrangement joins TRBV7-6 to TRBJ1-4; possibly TRBD1 for D (5 bases). Trimming left V 4 bases short and J 7 bases short, with 16 bases between. Germline assignment: CDR1 SGHVS and CDR2 FNYEAQ. CDR3 length: 15 residues. In DNA form, the CDR3 reads TGTGCCAGCAGCTCGAACCGGGCAGGGATTGAAAAACTGTTTTTT. Amino acids: CASSSNRAGIEKLFF.

The chain combines TRBV5-1 with TRBJ2-2, with TRBD2 matching over 8 bases. CDR3 length: 14 residues. Germline V CDR1 and CDR2: SGHRS, YFSETQ. The V segment lost 2 bases and the J segment 6 bases; nucleotides outside the gene matches: 3. The CDR3 DNA reads TGCGCCAGCAGCTTAGCGGGAGTGGCCGGGGAGCTGTTTTTT. This translates into CASSLAGVAGELFF.

The gene calls are TRBV6-1 and TRBJ1-2, with D perhaps matching TRBD1 (5 bases). Trimming stripped 1 base from V and 8 bases from J, with 11 bases between. CDR1 and CDR2 (germline): MNHNS, SASEGT. The CDR3 spans 13 residues. The DNA of the CDR3 is TGTGCCAGCAGTGAAGACCAGGGCTACGGCTACACCTTC. Translating it yields CASSEDQGYGYTF.

This chain uses TRBV18 with TRBJ1-2; TRBD1 might be the D (5 bases). This CDR3 is built from 13 residues. Trimming cost V 7 bases and J 2 bases, with 11 bases left between them. Germline V gene sequence: CDR1 KGHSH, CDR2 LQKENI. The CDR3 bases are TGTGCCAGCTTATGGGGGGACAACTATGGCTACACCTTC. Encoded protein: CASLWGDNYGYTF.

V usage is TRBV19 and J usage is TRBJ2-3, with D maybe TRBD1 (5 bases). CDR1 and CDR2 (germline): LNHDA, SQIVND (reference sequence). This CDR3 region has 12 residues. The V gene lost 3 bases and the J gene lost 6 bases, with 7 bases spanning the gap. The CDR3 loop reads CASSMGRDTQYF. CDR3 coding DNA: TGTGCCAGTAGTATGGGGCGGGATACGCAGTATTTT.

This clone was observed a handful of times. The gene calls are TRBV10-1 and TRBJ2-7, with D perhaps matching TRBD1 (5 bases). Per the germline V gene, CDR1 is WNHNN and CDR2 is SYGVQD (reference sequence). With 1 base removed from V and 2 bases from J, the gap between germline ends came to 15 bases. The CDR3 is 16 residues long. The DNA of the CDR3 is TGCGCCAGCAGTGAGTTCCTCAGACAGAAAACCTACGAGCAGTACGTC. Protein: CASSEFLRQKTYEQYV.

The DNA for the CDR3 is TGTGCCAGTAGCGGGAGTATAACCCTTGAGCAGTTCTTC. Translated, it gives CASSGSITLEQFF. This chain connects TRBV6-5 to TRBJ2-1; 9 bases line up with TRBD2. The CDR3 totals 13 residues. Germline lookup yields CDR1 MNHEY and CDR2 SVGAGI. V lost 9 bases to trimming and J lost 9 bases; unmatched junction nucleotides: 9.

This clone appeared a few times. The V gene is TRBV6-1, the J gene TRBJ2-5, with D perhaps matching TRBD1 (5 bases). Germline-derived CDR1 and CDR2 are MNHNS and SASEGT. V lost 2 bases and J 3 bases, leaving 10 bases between the germline ends. The CDR3 is 14 residues long. The CDR3 reads CASSEKQAEETQYF. In nucleotides, the CDR3 is TGTGCCAGCAGTGAAAAACAGGCCGAAGAGACCCAGTACTTC.

The chain links TRBV18 to TRBJ1-1; D is perhaps TRBD1 (5 bases). CDR3 length equals 16 residues. Deletions cut 2 bases from V and 0 bases from J, with 13 bases between. Germline-derived CDR1 and CDR2 are KGHSH and LQKENI. The CDR3 DNA reads as TGTGCCAGCTCACCAAATAGGGGTGATGTGAACACTGAAGCTTTCTTT. Its protein is CASSPNRGDVNTEAFF. The whole variable domain, remainder taken from reference TRBV18 and TRBJ1-1, is NAGVMQNPRHLVRRRGQEARLRCSPMKGHSHVYWYRQLPEEGLKFMVYLQKENIIDESGMPKERFSAEFPKEGPSILRIQQVVRGDSAAYFCASSPNRGDVNTEAFFGQGTRLTVV.

V and J are TRBV6-1 and TRBJ1-5; 11 bases map to TRBD1. J was trimmed by 4 bases and V by 5 bases; bases with no gene match: 4. The germline V gene encodes CDR1 MNHNS and CDR2 SASEGT. This CDR3 contains 15 residues. Here the CDR3 reads CASSLGTGGNQPQHF. Written as DNA, the CDR3 is TGTGCCAGCAGTCTTGGGACAGGGGGGAATCAGCCCCAGCATTTT.

This chain links TRBV11-2 with TRBJ2-5; 11 bases line up with TRBD1. This CDR3 region has 18 residues. Germline CDR1 is SGHAT and CDR2 is FQNNGV. V trimming: 0 bases; J trimming: 1 base; junction bases outside the gene matches: 7. The DNA for the CDR3 is TGTGCCAGCAGCTTAGAAGGCTCCGGGACAGGGGGCCAAGAGACCCAGTACTTC. It yields the protein CASSLEGSGTGGQETQYF.

The chain recombines TRBV3-1 (or the pseudogene TRBV3-2) with TRBJ1-2; D ambiguous. CDR1 LGHDT and CDR2 YNNKEL come from the germline V gene (reference sequence). CDR3 length: 14 residues. Trimming shortened V by 0 bases and J by 3 bases, and 8 bases separated the two germline ends. The CDR3 DNA reads TGTGCCAGCAGCCAAGAAACCCGAGACTATGGCTACACCTTC. This encodes CASSQETRDYGYTF.

This CDR3 reads CATSASGTGRNEQFF. The CDR3 nucleotides are TGTGCCACCAGTGCCTCCGGGACAGGGAGGAATGAGCAGTTCTTC. The chain recombines TRBV24-1 with TRBJ2-1; 9 nucleotides match TRBD1. This CDR3 has 15 amino acids. CDR1 is KGHDR and CDR2 is SFDVKD in the germline V gene. V was clipped by 5 bases and J by 7 bases; unmatched bases: 8.

This clone was counted between two and nine times. The rearrangement links TRBV19 to TRBJ1-5, with TRBD1 matching over 9 bases. CDR3 size: 17 residues. Germline loops: CDR1 LNHDA, CDR2 SQIVND (reference sequence). After removal of 8 bases from V and 0 bases from J, the junction contained 11 bases not matched to a gene. The CDR3 coding sequence is TGTGCCAGTTGGACAGGGGCGGGGGTATATAGCAATCAGCCCCAGCATTTT. Amino acids: CASWTGAGVYSNQPQHF.

The chain couples TRBV24-1 to TRBJ2-7; TRBD1 agrees at 7 bases. Germline lookup yields CDR1 KGHDR and CDR2 SFDVKD. CDR3 size: 15 residues. The J segment lost 3 bases and the V segment lost 5 bases, leaving 9 bases of the junction unmatched. The CDR3 is CATSVRTGLGYEQYV. The CDR3 DNA sequence: TGTGCCACCAGTGTCAGGACAGGCTTAGGCTACGAGCAGTACGTC.

The rearrangement joins TRBV19 to TRBJ2-5; 7 bases fit TRBD1. Germline CDR1 is LNHDA and CDR2 is SQIVND (reference sequence). The length of the CDR3 is 13 residues. The ends lost 4 bases at V and 5 bases at J; junction bases unmatched: 4. The CDR3 nucleotides are TGTGCCAGTAGTACGACAGGGTTGGAGACCCAGTACTTC. It translates to CASSTTGLETQYF.

The genes are TRBV10-1 and TRBJ2-7; tentative D call: TRBD1 (5 bases). The CDR3 has 15 residues. V was cut by 8 bases and J by 3 bases, with 20 bases left in between. CDR1 and CDR2 from the germline V gene are WNHNN and SYGVQD (reference sequence). CDR3 in amino acids: CASWGRLLHNYEQYV. As DNA, the CDR3 is TGCGCCAGCTGGGGCCGACTTCTCCATAACTACGAGCAGTACGTC.

Here the CDR3 DNA reads TGTGCCAGCAGTGGCAACCGGGACAGGGGGGTCTATGGCTACACCTTC. Amino acids: CASSGNRDRGVYGYTF. This chain connects TRBV27 to TRBJ1-2, with 11 bases identical to TRBD1. The V gene's germline CDR1 is MNHEY and CDR2 SMNVEV (reference sequence). Trimming took 5 bases from V and 4 from J; bases not matched to a gene: 9. The CDR3 length is 16 residues.

The chain is built from TRBV3-1 (or the pseudogene TRBV3-2) and TRBJ2-1; D is perhaps TRBD1 (5 bases). V lost 0 bases and J lost 10, with 13 bases in between. The length of the CDR3 is 14 residues. Germline V gene lookup returns CDR1 LGHDT and CDR2 YNNKEL (reference sequence). CDR3 loop: CASSQDGARGEQFF. DNA for the CDR3: TGTGCCAGCAGCCAAGATGGGGCCCGTGGCGAGCAGTTCTTC.

This chain uses TRBV6-5 with TRBJ2-5, with D maybe TRBD2 (6 bases). The CDR3 runs to 13 residues. The V end lost 2 bases, the J end lost 4 bases, and 8 bases lay between the germline ends. Germline CDR1 MNHEY, CDR2 SVGAGI. This CDR3 reads CASSYPGLETQYF. CDR3 bases: TGTGCCAGCAGTTACCCGGGACTAGAGACCCAGTACTTC.

The chain joins TRBV27 to TRBJ2-5; tentative D call: TRBD2 (5 bases). The CDR3 totals 14 residues. Trimming took 2 bases from V and 6 from J, leaving 13 bases between them. The germline CDR1 and CDR2 sequences are MNHEY and SMNVEV (reference sequence). The CDR3, as DNA: TGTGCCAGCAGTTTAACGGGAACAGCGCAGACCCAGTACTTC. Translation: CASSLTGTAQTQYF.

The chain couples TRBV7-9 to TRBJ1-2; the D gene is possibly TRBD1 (6 bases). The CDR3 length is 15 residues. Per germline, CDR1 SEHNR and CDR2 FQNEAQ (reference sequence). Between the trimmed V and J ends, which lost 9 bases and 1 base, there was a span of 18 bases. Written as DNA, the CDR3 is TGTGCCAGTTCAACGGGGGCGGGAGTTAACTATGGCTACACCTTC. Its translation is CASSTGAGVNYGYTF.

This clone occurred once. CDR3 residues: CATTGTLRGEKLFF. The CDR3 coding sequence is TGTGCCACCACGGGGACATTACGCGGAGAAAAACTGTTTTTT. The chain couples TRBV21-1 to TRBJ1-4; the table calls TRBD1, which could not be checked here. TRBV21-1 is assigned pseudogene status. The CDR3 extends over 14 amino acids.

The rearrangement joins TRBV24-1 to TRBJ1-3; D gene unclear. Between the trimmed V and J ends, which lost 4 bases and 9 bases, there was a span of 15 bases. The CDR3 extends over 14 amino acids. Germline CDR1 KGHDR, CDR2 SFDVKD. This chain's CDR3 is CATSDPGTGSTIYF. CDR3 sequence (DNA): TGTGCCACCAGTGACCCGGGAACGGGGAGCACCATATATTTT.

The chain recombines TRBV9 with TRBJ1-4, with D unclear. Germline V gene lookup returns CDR1 SGDLS and CDR2 YYNGEE. The CDR3 extends over 14 amino acids. Trimming cost V 4 bases and J 0 bases, with 7 bases left between them. The CDR3 bases are TGTGCCAGCAGCCCCCTGTCAACTAATGAAAAACTGTTTTTT. This sequence encodes CASSPLSTNEKLFF.